A selection of T cell receptor beta chains follows, all from one sample in a study of blood T cell repertoires in COVID-19. This table comes from immunoSEQ multiplex PCR, and its TCRdb copy is limited to in-frame clones, with some not included. The sample lists approximately 310,000 clones, 85% occurring once. The sample was PBMCs or T cells enriched from blood (not recorded which). These TCRs come from a woman in her twenties or thirties who had been exposed to COVID-19. The CDR3 runs from the conserved cysteine through the conserved F or W. D genes are given only for firm matches. Rows may omit the clone size; those that give it use once, few, many or a size class.

TRBJ1-2 15 - - TRBV6-5 CASSWTARRGNGYTF TGTGCCAGCAGCTGGACAGCTCGTCGTGGAAATGGCTACACCTTC
TRBJ1-1 14 TRBD1 - TRBV4-1 CASSQTGVNTEAFF TGCGCCAGCAGCCAGACAGGGGTGAACACTGAAGCTTTCTTT
TRBJ1-5 17 TRBD1 once TRBV19 CASSFRDRGYSNQPQHF TGTGCCAGTAGTTTCCGGGACAGGGGGTATAGCAATCAGCCCCAGCATTTT
TRBJ1-1 15 - - TRBV3-1/TRBV3-2 CASSHLTGRETEAFF TGTGCCAGCAGCCATCTCACAGGGAGGGAGACTGAAGCTTTCTTT
TRBJ1-1 18 TRBD1 - TRBV28 CASSLLGTGLSLNTEAFF TGTGCCAGCAGCCTCCTGGGGACAGGGTTATCCCTGAACACTGAAGCTTTCTTT
TRBJ2-5 15 - - TRBV4-1 CASSQDSLVRETQYF TGCGCCAGCAGCCAAGATAGTCTAGTTCGGGAGACCCAGTACTTC
TRBJ2-7 14 TRBD1 once TRBV28 CASSLGQGNNEQYF TGTGCCAGCAGTCTTGGACAGGGAAACAACGAGCAGTACTTC
TRBJ1-2 16 - few TRBV7-3 CASSLYGGTTNYGYTF TGTGCCAGCAGCTTATACGGGGGGACCACCAACTATGGCTACACCTTC
TRBJ1-2 16 TRBD1 - TRBV7-9 CASSLGPGQGYYGYTF TGTGCCAGCAGCTTAGGGCCGGGACAGGGTTACTATGGCTACACCTTC
TRBJ2-6 14 - - TRBV9 CASSPNSGANVLTF TGTGCCAGCAGCCCAAACTCTGGGGCCAACGTCCTGACTTTC
TRBJ2-6 15 - - TRBV18 CASSPGTPGANVLTF TGTGCCAGCTCACCCGGGACACCCGGGGCCAACGTCCTGACTTTC
TRBJ1-2 13 - - TRBV9 CASSVVVGGGYTF TGTGCCAGCAGCGTAGTAGTGGGAGGTGGCTACACCTTC
TRBJ1-4 13 TRBD1 - TRBV30 CAWSTGLNEKLFF TGTGCCTGGTCGACAGGGCTTAATGAAAAACTGTTTTTT
TRBJ2-1 12 - many TRBV5-1 CASSQIGNEQFF TGCGCCAGCAGTCAGATCGGGAATGAGCAGTTCTTC
TRBJ2-3 15 TRBD2 - TRBV7-9 CASSLSSGGTDTQYF TGTGCCAGCAGCTTAAGTAGCGGGGGCACAGATACGCAGTATTTT
TRBJ1-6 16 - - TRBV5-1 CASSSLHRVSDSPLHF TGCGCCAGCAGCTCGCTACACAGGGTTTCGGATTCACCCCTCCACTTT
TRBJ2-1 16 TRBD1 - TRBV3-1/TRBV3-2 CASSHSRTGASNEQFF TGTGCCAGCAGCCACTCTAGGACAGGGGCCTCCAATGAGCAGTTCTTC
TRBJ2-7 15 TRBD1 - TRBV11-1 CASSWGPTGTTEQYF TGTGCCAGCAGCTGGGGTCCGACAGGGACGACCGAGCAGTACTTC
TRBJ2-1 16 - once TRBV19 CASKDNPSESYNEQFF TGTGCCAGTAAAGATAATCCCTCCGAGTCCTACAATGAGCAGTTCTTC
TRBJ1-1 16 TRBD1 - TRBV9 CASSVGPGQGGTEAFF TGTGCCAGCAGCGTAGGCCCCGGACAGGGCGGCACTGAAGCTTTCTTT
TRBJ1-5 15 - few TRBV7-8 CASSQGRGPKQPQHF TGTGCCAGCAGCCAGGGGAGGGGCCCCAAACAGCCCCAGCATTTT
TRBJ2-7 13 - - TRBV2 CASILAGYTEQYF TGTGCCAGCATTCTAGCAGGCTATACGGAGCAGTACTTC
TRBJ2-3 17 - - TRBV4-2 CASSQDTTGDSADTQYF TGTGCCAGCAGCCAAGACACGACGGGAGATTCCGCAGATACGCAGTATTTT
TRBJ2-7 16 - - TRBV28 CASSLLSRRLTYEQYF TGTGCCAGCAGTTTATTATCGCGCAGGTTAACCTACGAGCAGTACTTC
TRBJ1-3 15 TRBD1 - TRBV9 CASSQVTGAGNTIYF TGTGCCAGCAGCCAAGTGACAGGGGCTGGAAACACCATATATTTT
TRBJ2-6 13 - - TRBV10-2 CASSEGRGNVLTF TGCGCCAGCAGTGAGGGCAGGGGAAACGTCCTGACTTTC
TRBJ1-5 19 - once TRBV1 CTTITLVGEGLNSNQPQHF TGCACCACCATTACCTTGGTGGGCGAGGGCCTGAATAGCAATCAGCCCCAGCATTTT
TRBJ1-4 14 TRBD1 - TRBV19 CASSMDRETEKLFF TGTGCCAGTAGTATGGACAGGGAGACGGAAAAACTGTTTTTT
TRBJ1-5 14 TRBD1 few TRBV28 CASRRTGRNQPQHF TGTGCCAGCAGAAGGACAGGGCGGAATCAGCCCCAGCATTTT
TRBJ1-4 14 - - TRBV5-4 CASSRGGTNEKLFF TGTGCCAGCAGCCGGGGGGGAACTAATGAAAAACTGTTTTTT
TRBJ2-1 12 - - TRBV7-3 CASSAVGNEQFF TGTGCCAGCAGCGCGGTAGGCAATGAGCAGTTCTTC
TRBJ1-6 14 - - TRBV30 CAWSATGINSPLHF TGTGCCTGGAGTGCAACAGGAATAAATTCACCCCTCCACTTT
TRBJ2-3 14 - - TRBV4-3 CASSQRGGPDTQYF TGCGCCAGCAGCCAGAGGGGGGGTCCAGATACGCAGTATTTT
TRBJ1-4 18 - - TRBV19 CASATGTRLIVANEKLFF TGTGCCAGTGCTACCGGGACACGTCTTATTGTGGCTAATGAAAAACTGTTTTTT
TRBJ1-1 15 - - TRBV28 CASSLPGGGNTEAFF TGTGCCAGCAGTTTACCCGGCGGGGGGAACACTGAAGCTTTCTTT
TRBJ1-2 14 TRBD1 - TRBV6-5 CATRTGGVNYGYTF TGTGCCACCCGGACAGGGGGCGTAAACTATGGCTACACCTTC
TRBJ1-2 12 - - TRBV28 CASGGFNYGYTF TGTGCCAGCGGCGGATTTAACTATGGCTACACCTTC
TRBJ2-1 15 TRBD2 - TRBV11-2 CASSSTSGRHNEQFF TGTGCCAGCAGCTCCACGAGCGGGAGACACAATGAGCAGTTCTTC
TRBJ2-1 16 TRBD2 - TRBV5-5 CASSSSGGGRADEQFF TGTGCCAGCAGCTCCTCTGGGGGCGGGAGGGCCGATGAGCAGTTCTTC
TRBJ2-2 14 - - TRBV4-1 CASHGSRGPGELFF TGCGCCTCACACGGGAGTCGTGGTCCCGGGGAGCTGTTTTTT
TRBJ1-4 15 - - TRBV3-1/TRBV3-2 CASSQSREVSEKLFF TGTGCCAGCAGCCAATCCCGGGAGGTCAGTGAAAAACTGTTTTTT
TRBJ2-2 17 - few TRBV21-1 CASSGLWEGPSSGELFF TGTGCCAGCAGCGGCTTGTGGGAGGGGCCGTCTTCCGGGGAGCTGTTTTTT
TRBJ2-7 15 - - TRBV7-6 CASSLGAGANYEQYF TGTGCCAGCAGCTTAGGGGCAGGGGCCAACTACGAGCAGTACTTC
TRBJ2-2 15 - - TRBV6-5 CASSYETLNTGELFF TGTGCCAGCAGTTACGAGACTTTGAACACCGGGGAGCTGTTTTTT
TRBJ2-2 18 - - TRBV6-2/TRBV6-3 CASSLTLGRGAFTGELFF TGTGCCAGCAGCCTAACCCTGGGGCGCGGGGCTTTCACCGGGGAGCTGTTTTTT
TRBJ1-6 14 TRBD1 few TRBV28 CASNLGGRNSPLHF TGTGCCAGCAACCTAGGGGGCCGGAATTCACCCCTCCACTTT